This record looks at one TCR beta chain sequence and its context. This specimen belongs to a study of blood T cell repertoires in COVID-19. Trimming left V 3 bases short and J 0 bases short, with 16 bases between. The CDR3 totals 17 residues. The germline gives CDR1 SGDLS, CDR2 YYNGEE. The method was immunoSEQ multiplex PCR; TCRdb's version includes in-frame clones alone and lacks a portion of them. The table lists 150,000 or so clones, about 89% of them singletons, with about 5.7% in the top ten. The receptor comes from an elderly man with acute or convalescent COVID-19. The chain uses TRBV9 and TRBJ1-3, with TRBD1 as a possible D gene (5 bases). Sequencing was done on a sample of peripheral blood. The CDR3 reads CASSARDSRSSGNTIYF. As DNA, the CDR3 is TGTGCCAGCAGCGCCCGTGACAGCAGGAGCTCTGGAAACACCATATATTTT.